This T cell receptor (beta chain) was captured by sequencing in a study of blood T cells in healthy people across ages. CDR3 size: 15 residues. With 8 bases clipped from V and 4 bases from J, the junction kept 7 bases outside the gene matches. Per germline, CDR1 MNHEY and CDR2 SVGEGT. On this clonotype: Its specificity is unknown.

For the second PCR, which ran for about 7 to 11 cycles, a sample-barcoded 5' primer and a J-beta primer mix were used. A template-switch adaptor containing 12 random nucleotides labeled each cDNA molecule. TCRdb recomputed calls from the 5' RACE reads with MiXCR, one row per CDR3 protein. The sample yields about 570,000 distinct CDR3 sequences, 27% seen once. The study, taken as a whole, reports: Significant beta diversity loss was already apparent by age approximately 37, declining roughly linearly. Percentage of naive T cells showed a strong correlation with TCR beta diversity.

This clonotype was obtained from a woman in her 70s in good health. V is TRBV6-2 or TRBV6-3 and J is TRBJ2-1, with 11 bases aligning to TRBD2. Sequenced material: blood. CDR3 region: CASAYSGGGYNEQFF. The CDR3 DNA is TGTGCCAGCGCCTATAGCGGGGGGGGTTACAATGAGCAGTTCTTC.